Sequencing of this TCR beta chain was carried out in a study of cytomegalovirus exposure and HLA in healthy donors. Study results and limitations: Later work found that TCR association rates differed between HLA loci; DRB1 had the most and HLA-C the fewest. 16,951 TCR beta sequences were associated with HLA alleles at 0.05 false discovery rate in a later analysis.

Germline V lookup: CDR1 SGHNT, CDR2 YYREEE (reference sequence). This CDR3 comprises 16 residues. Germline trimming cut 4 bases from V and 3 bases from J; bases unmatched to any gene: 12. Researchers ran the PCR with 60 Vbeta and 13 Jbeta primers. Clones were read by immunoSEQ multiplex PCR, and TCRdb kept only the in-frame ones, dropping some. The table includes over 150,000 clones, about 72% detected once. Note on this clone: What it recognizes is unknown.

Sequencing used PBMCs. This receptor was taken from a man younger than 45 in good health and CMV-seropositive. This sequence joins TRBV5-4 and TRBJ2-5, with 7 bases fitting TRBD1. CDR3: CASSGTTGSKKETQYF. The CDR3 bases are TGTGCCAGCAGCGGAACGACAGGGAGTAAGAAAGAGACCCAGTACTTC.